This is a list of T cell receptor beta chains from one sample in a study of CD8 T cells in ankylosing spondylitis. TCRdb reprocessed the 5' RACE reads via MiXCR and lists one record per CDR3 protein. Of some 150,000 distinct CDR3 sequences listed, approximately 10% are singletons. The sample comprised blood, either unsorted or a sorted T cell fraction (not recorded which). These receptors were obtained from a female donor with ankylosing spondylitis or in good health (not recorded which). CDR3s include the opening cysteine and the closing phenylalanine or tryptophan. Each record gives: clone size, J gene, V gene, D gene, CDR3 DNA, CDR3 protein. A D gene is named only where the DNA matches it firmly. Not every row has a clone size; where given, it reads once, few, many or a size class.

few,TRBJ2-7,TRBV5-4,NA,TGTGCCAGCAGCTTGGGGACCTACGAGCAGTACTTC,CASSLGTYEQYF
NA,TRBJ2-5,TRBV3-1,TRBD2,TGTGCCAGCAGCCAAGGAATGTCAGAGCGGGGGACCCAGTACTTC,CASSQGMSERGTQYF
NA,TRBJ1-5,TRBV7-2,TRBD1,TGTGCCAGCAGCTCCCGGGACAGAAATCAGCCCCAGCATTTT,CASSSRDRNQPQHF
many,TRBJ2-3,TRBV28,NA,TGTGCCAGCGGCCCGATGGATACGCAGTATTTT,CASGPMDTQYF
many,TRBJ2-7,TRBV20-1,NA,TGCAGTGCTAGTACAACGGTGCCCTCCTACGAGCAGTACTTC,CSASTTVPSYEQYF
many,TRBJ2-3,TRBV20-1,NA,TGCAGTTCTACTTTTAGCGGCACAGATACGCAGTATTTT,CSSTFSGTDTQYF
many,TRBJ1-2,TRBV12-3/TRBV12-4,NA,TGTGCCAGCAGCCTCAGGAGAGGCTACACCTTC,CASSLRRGYTF
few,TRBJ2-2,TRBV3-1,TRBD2,TGTGCCAGCAGCGGACTAGCGGGAACCGGGGAGCTGTTTTTT,CASSGLAGTGELFF
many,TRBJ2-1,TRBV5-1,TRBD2,TGCGCCAGCAGCCCGGGGGTAGCGGGGGCCGTTTACAATGAGCAGTTCTTC,CASSPGVAGAVYNEQFF
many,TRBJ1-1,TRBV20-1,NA,TGCAGTGTGGGGCGGGGGGCGAGCACTGAAGCTTTCTTT,CSVGRGASTEAFF
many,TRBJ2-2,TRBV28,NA,TGTGCCAGCAGCCTCCCGAACACCGGGGAGCTGTTTTTT,CASSLPNTGELFF
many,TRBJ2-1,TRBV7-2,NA,TGTGCCAGCAGATTCCGGGACTCGCAGTTCTTC,CASRFRDSQFF
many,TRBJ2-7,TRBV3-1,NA,TGTGCCAGCAGCCAAGAAAGGGGCGAGCAGTACTTC,CASSQERGEQYF
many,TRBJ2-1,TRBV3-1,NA,TGTGCCAGCAGCCAAGAAGAAGCGGACAATGAGCAGTTCTTC,CASSQEEADNEQFF
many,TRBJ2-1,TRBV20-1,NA,TGCAGTGCTCCCGTTTCGCTCGAGCAGTTCTTC,CSAPVSLEQFF
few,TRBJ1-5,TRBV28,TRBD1,TGTGCCAGCAGCGGACAGGCTGGGAAGCCCCAGCATTTT,CASSGQAGKPQHF
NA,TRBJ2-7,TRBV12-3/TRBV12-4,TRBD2,TGTGCCAGCAGTCCTCACTCGGGACTAGCGGCCTCCTACGAGCAGTACTTC,CASSPHSGLAASYEQYF
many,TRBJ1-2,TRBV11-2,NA,TGTGCCAGCAGCTTATCCCTAGACTATGGCTACACCTTC,CASSLSLDYGYTF